This entry is about one TCR beta chain. The antigen is not known. Assay used: immunoSEQ multiplex PCR; TCRdb lists only in-frame clones, some missing. The table has some 27,000 clones, about 95% seen once; the top ten hold roughly 0.8%. These data come from a study of graft-versus-host responses after intestinal transplantation. Study outcomes and limitations: Recipient marrow showed GvH clones, some seen first in ileum or blood. Individuals who had graft-donor T cell macrochimerism had allografts that showed high graft-versus-host to host-versus-graft clonal ratios. Circulating GvH clone levels at their peak were associated with HvG declines (early post-transplant).

The specimen was PBMCs, collected roughly 29 days after intestinal transplant. The clonotype was recovered from a human patient who received an intestinal transplant, so some T cells may come from the graft donor.

The CDR3 reads CASSPPDRTYEQYF. The DNA for the CDR3 is TGTGCCAGCTCACCACCGGACAGGACCTACGAGCAGTACTTC. The J gene is TRBJ2-7, the V gene TRBV18; the match to TRBD1 covers 7 bases. The J segment lost 2 bases and the V segment lost 0 bases, leaving 1 base of the junction unmatched. Germline V lookup: CDR1 KGHSH, CDR2 LQKENI. This CDR3 has 14 amino acids. Together with reference TRBV18 and TRBJ2-7, the CDR3 gives the full variable domain: NAGVMQNPRHLVRRRGQEARLRCSPMKGHSHVYWYRQLPEEGLKFMVYLQKENIIDESGMPKERFSAEFPKEGPSILRIQQVVRGDSAAYFCASSPPDRTYEQYFGPGTRLTVT.